The rows below give T cell receptor beta chains drawn from one sample of a study of radiation and T cells in renal cell carcinoma. Produced via immunoSEQ multiplex PCR; TCRdb's table is partial and in-frame only. The sample carries about 20,000 clones, roughly 64% recorded once. The sequenced sample was tumor tissue, obtained from a patient whose treatment included radiotherapy and nephrectomy. The receptors here all came from a woman in her 70s with renal cell carcinoma. Each CDR3 is given without its conserved first and last residue. The order of the fields is D gene, V gene, CDR3 protein. D genes are given only for firm matches.

TRBD2 TRBV30 ACLAGALVF
NA TRBV7-9 ASSPRSGAEAF
NA TRBV6-1 ASSLDGNSGNTIY
NA TRBV18 ASSRVGDTEAF
TRBD1 TRBV10-3 AIGTGGLEKLF
NA TRBV19 ASSTFPGRGSDTEAF
TRBD1 TRBV4-1 ASSREGASSYNEQF
TRBD1 TRBV5-8 ASSFGRDRDNQPQH
TRBD2 TRBV9 ASSVDGRVIETQY
NA TRBV5-1 ASSKKLEGTDTQY
TRBD2 TRBV4-1 ASSHIPGLAGGRGETQY
NA TRBV7-9 ASSQDPGGDSPLH
TRBD1 TRBV7-8 ASSMRPDRANTEAF
TRBD1 TRBV5-4 ASSLKGTEGYGYT
NA TRBV6-5 ASSFRGPYEQY
TRBD1 TRBV9 ASSALQGSYTEAF
NA TRBV5-6 ASSKVVAGANVLT
NA TRBV28 ASSFRYEQY
TRBD1 TRBV2 ASSKQGAPSGNTIY
NA TRBV10-2 ASSEPGRDYGYT
TRBD2 TRBV6-5 ASSPGTSGYEQY
NA TRBV6-4 ASSHREDTEAF
NA TRBV9 ASSEGRFGNSPLH
NA TRBV2 ASIFEAQQILNTEAF
NA TRBV6-1 ASSVGTSYQPQH